This TCR beta chain came from a study of CD8+ T cells in alopecia areata. On the study more broadly: Tofacitinib treatment spanned 6 to 18 months, with 6 months off drug afterward.

Germline assignment: CDR1 LGHNT and CDR2 FRNRAP. The CDR3 is 14 amino acids. Germline trimming cut 5 bases from V and 5 bases from J; bases unmatched to any gene: 9. This clone occurred a few times. What it binds is not known. Sample treatment: oral pan-JAK inhibitor, 5-10 mg twice daily. Study results and limitations: Scalp clonality, together with expanded CD8+ clones among the top 100, fell significantly with tofacitinib. With patients, TCR sharing proved less clear than in mice, a difference possibly related to HLA. Throughout tofacitinib, many expanded lesional clones continued to persist in scalp and blood.

Reverse transcribed after extraction, RNA yielded cDNA as the sequencing template. The assay was immunoSEQ multiplex PCR, and TCRdb's table has in-frame clones only and misses some. This sample carries 85,000 to 95,000 clones, just over 70% of them seen once, and the ten largest clones take around a sixth. Material: CD8+ T cells sorted from blood, obtained at approximately week 42, from a patient treated with tofacitinib. The receptor was isolated from a human donor with alopecia areata. The chain employs TRBV12-5 and TRBJ2-7, with TRBD1 identical over 7 bases. The CDR3 loop reads CASGLRDSGHEQYF. In DNA, the CDR3 is TGTGCTAGTGGTCTCCGGGACAGTGGGCACGAGCAGTACTTC.